This TCR beta chain was sequenced for a study of cytomegalovirus exposure and HLA in healthy donors. The primer mix had 60 Vbeta and 13 Jbeta primers. Assay used: immunoSEQ multiplex PCR; TCRdb lists only in-frame clones, some missing. The sample lists 150,000 to 200,000 clones, over 70% occurring once. Study-level points and caveats: Earlier findings revealed that most TCR beta V segments proved productive either about 87% or about 30% of the time.

There are a few counts of this clone. What it binds is unknown. The V and J ends lost 2 bases and 7 bases respectively, with 24 bases between them. The V gene's germline CDR1 is MDHEN and CDR2 SYDVKM. There are 18 residues in the CDR3. Sequences were obtained from PBMCs. The TCR originated in a woman between 18 and 30 years old in good health and CMV-seropositive. V is TRBV28 and J is TRBJ2-1; perhaps TRBD2 as D (5 bases). The CDR3 region has the DNA TGTGCCAGCAGTTTAAAGACTTGGGTTGGAGGACCGGGGAATGAGCAGTTCTTC. It translates to CASSLKTWVGGPGNEQFF.